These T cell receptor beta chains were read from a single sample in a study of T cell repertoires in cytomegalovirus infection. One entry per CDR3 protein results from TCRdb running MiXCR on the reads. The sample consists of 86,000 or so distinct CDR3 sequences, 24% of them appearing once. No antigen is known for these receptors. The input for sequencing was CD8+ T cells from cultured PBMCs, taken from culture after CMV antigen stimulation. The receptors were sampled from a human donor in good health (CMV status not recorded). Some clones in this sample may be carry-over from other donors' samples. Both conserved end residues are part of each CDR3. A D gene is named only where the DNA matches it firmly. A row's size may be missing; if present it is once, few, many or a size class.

TGTGCCAGCAGCTCGACTACGGACAATGAGCAGTTCTTC,CASSSTTDNEQFF,.,TRBV5-4,.,TRBJ2-1
TGTGCCAGCAGCTTGCAGGGGTCATGGGGGATTGCTGAAGCTTTCTTT,CASSLQGSWGIAEAFF,many,TRBV7-2,.,TRBJ1-1
TGTGCCAGCAGCCAAGTAGGGACTAGCGGGACGGTGGACACCGGGGAGCTGTTTTTT,CASSQVGTSGTVDTGELFF,few,TRBV3-1,TRBD2,TRBJ2-2
TGTGCCAGCAGCTTAACCCTCGGCGAATTCTTGAACGAAGCTTTCTTT,CASSLTLGEFLNEAFF,.,TRBV7-6,.,TRBJ1-1
TGTGCCAGCAGCCCTGTCCCAGGGTTTGAAAAACTGTTTTTT,CASSPVPGFEKLFF,.,TRBV28,.,TRBJ1-4
TGTGCCAGCAGCCGGGACGGCCGCCCCTACGAGCAGTACTTC,CASSRDGRPYEQYF,few,TRBV7-8,.,TRBJ2-7
TGTGCCTGGAGTGTATTGACCTCCTCCAATGAGCAGTTCTTC,CAWSVLTSSNEQFF,.,TRBV30,.,TRBJ2-1
TGTGCCACCACCCAGGGACGGCTGAGGGATGAGCAGTTCTTC,CATTQGRLRDEQFF,.,TRBV15,.,TRBJ2-1
TGTGCCAGCAGCACCTACGACAGGAACTATGGCTACACCTTC,CASSTYDRNYGYTF,many,TRBV7-9,.,TRBJ1-2
TGTGCCACCAGCCTCGGGACCACTGAAGCTTTCTTT,CATSLGTTEAFF,.,TRBV15,.,TRBJ1-1
TGTGCCAGCATCCCTTCCGGGGGGACTTCCACCTACGAGCAGTACTTC,CASIPSGGTSTYEQYF,many,TRBV6-2/TRBV6-3,TRBD2,TRBJ2-7
TGTGCCAGCAGCTTAGATCAGGGATACTACAATGAGCAGTTCTTC,CASSLDQGYYNEQFF,.,TRBV7-9,.,TRBJ2-1
TGTGCCAGCAGTGGTCAAGGGGCTAGCACTGAAGCTTTCTTT,CASSGQGASTEAFF,once,TRBV6-6,.,TRBJ1-1
TGTGCCAGCAGCGGACAGGGGGCGAATTACAATGAGCAGTTCTTC,CASSGQGANYNEQFF,few,TRBV12-3/TRBV12-4,TRBD1,TRBJ2-1
TGCGCCAGCAGTCCGACTAGCGGGCGAACCTACGAGCAGTACTTC,CASSPTSGRTYEQYF,.,TRBV5-1,TRBD2,TRBJ2-7
TGCGCCAGCAGCCAGGAAGCCGTCCTCATCTACAATGAGCAGTTCTTC,CASSQEAVLIYNEQFF,many,TRBV4-1,.,TRBJ2-1
TGTGCCAGCAGCTCCCACGGTTGGTCGGTCCCACTTTACGAGCAGTACTTC,CASSSHGWSVPLYEQYF,many,TRBV9,.,TRBJ2-7
TGTGCCAGCAGCCAAGAGACCCAGTACTTC,CASSQETQYF,many,TRBV3-1,.,TRBJ2-5
TGTGCCAGCAGCATAGAGGCGGCCATGAACACTGAAGCTTTCTTT,CASSIEAAMNTEAFF,many,TRBV7-2,.,TRBJ1-1
TGCAGTGCTAGAGTAGCTAGCGGGAGTGTCTATGAGCAGTTCTTC,CSARVASGSVYEQFF,few,TRBV20-1,TRBD2,TRBJ2-1
TGTGCCAGCAGCGTCGGGCAGGGTGTCGATCAGCCCCAGCATTTT,CASSVGQGVDQPQHF,.,TRBV9,.,TRBJ1-5
TGTGCCAGCAGCACAGGGACAGGGAATGGCTACACCTTC,CASSTGTGNGYTF,.,TRBV5-6,TRBD1,TRBJ1-2
TGTGCCAGCAGCTTAAGGGGTTTTTCCGATGAGCAGTTCTTC,CASSLRGFSDEQFF,few,TRBV7-3,.,TRBJ2-1
TGTGCCAGCATTTCAGGACAGGGGGCGTCCTACGAGCAGTACTTC,CASISGQGASYEQYF,few,TRBV6-6,TRBD1,TRBJ2-7
TGTGCTAGCTCACGGCAGGCCCTTAATTCACCCCTCCACTTT,CASSRQALNSPLHF,few,TRBV18,.,TRBJ1-6
TGCAGCGTTGAGGGCAGGGAACAGGGCTCCTACAATGAGCAGTTCTTC,CSVEGREQGSYNEQFF,.,TRBV29-1,.,TRBJ2-1
TGTGCCAGCAGCCAAGATAGGTCCGGTGCGTACGAGCAGTACTTC,CASSQDRSGAYEQYF,many,TRBV4-2,.,TRBJ2-7
TGTGCCAGTAGTAGGACCGAGAGCACAGATACGCAGTATTTT,CASSRTESTDTQYF,few,TRBV19,.,TRBJ2-3
TGTGCCACCAGCACTAGAGGAGGGATATACAATGAGCAGTTCTTC,CATSTRGGIYNEQFF,.,TRBV15,.,TRBJ2-1
TGTGCCAGCAGCTCCCTTGGTAGCGGGGTAGGCTTC,CASSSLGSGVGF,many,TRBV7-2,TRBD2,TRBJ2-7
TGTGCCAGCACCGAAGAGGACAGGGGCGGATCACCCCTCCACTTT,CASTEEDRGGSPLHF,.,TRBV2,TRBD1,TRBJ1-6
TGTGCCAGCACCCGAGGTAGCGGGGGATACCAAGAGACCCAGTACTTC,CASTRGSGGYQETQYF,.,TRBV6-1,TRBD2,TRBJ2-5
TGTGCCAGCCTGCCAGGGACAGGGCGCGCCGGGGAGCTGTTTTTT,CASLPGTGRAGELFF,many,TRBV7-8,TRBD1,TRBJ2-2